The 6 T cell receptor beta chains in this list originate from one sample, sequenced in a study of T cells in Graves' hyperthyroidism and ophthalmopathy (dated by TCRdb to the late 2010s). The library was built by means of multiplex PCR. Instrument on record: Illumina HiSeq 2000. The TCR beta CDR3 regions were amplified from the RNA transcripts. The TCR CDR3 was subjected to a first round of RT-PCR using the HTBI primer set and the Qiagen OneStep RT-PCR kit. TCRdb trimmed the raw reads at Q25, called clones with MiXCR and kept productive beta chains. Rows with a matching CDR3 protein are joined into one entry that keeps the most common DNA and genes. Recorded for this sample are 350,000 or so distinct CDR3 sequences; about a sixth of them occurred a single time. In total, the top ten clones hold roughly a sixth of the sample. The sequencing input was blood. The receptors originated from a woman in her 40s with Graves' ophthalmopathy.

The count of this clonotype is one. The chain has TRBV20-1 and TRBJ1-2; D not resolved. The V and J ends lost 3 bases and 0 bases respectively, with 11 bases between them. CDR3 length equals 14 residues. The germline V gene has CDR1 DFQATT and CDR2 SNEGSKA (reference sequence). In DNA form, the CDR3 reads TGCAGTGCTAGTCTCGGGTCTACTAACTATGGCTACACCTTC. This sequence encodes CSASLGSTNYGYTF.

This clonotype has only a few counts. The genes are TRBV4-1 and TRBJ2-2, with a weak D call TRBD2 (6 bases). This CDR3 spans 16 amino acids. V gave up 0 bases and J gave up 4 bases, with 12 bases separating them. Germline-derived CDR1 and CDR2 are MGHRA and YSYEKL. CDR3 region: CASSQDGRELTGELFF. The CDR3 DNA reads TGCGCCAGCAGCCAAGATGGGCGGGAACTCACCGGGGAGCTGTTTTTT.

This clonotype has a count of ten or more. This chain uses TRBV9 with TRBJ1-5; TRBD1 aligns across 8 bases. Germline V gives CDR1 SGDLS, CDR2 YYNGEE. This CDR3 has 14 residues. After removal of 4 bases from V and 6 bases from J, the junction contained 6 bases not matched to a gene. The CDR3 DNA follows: TGTGCCAGCAGCCGGACAGGGTTGTTTCAGCCCCAGCATTTT. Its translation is CASSRTGLFQPQHF.

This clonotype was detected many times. CDR3 region: CARETTERVRNTEAFF. In DNA, the CDR3 is TGTGCCAGAGAGACTACGGAAAGGGTGAGGAACACTGAAGCTTTCTTT. This chain joins TRBV6-1 and TRBJ1-1; D uncertain. The germline CDR1 and CDR2 sequences are MNHNS and SASEGT. This CDR3 is 16 amino acids long. The V and J ends lost 9 bases and 1 base respectively, with 21 bases between them.

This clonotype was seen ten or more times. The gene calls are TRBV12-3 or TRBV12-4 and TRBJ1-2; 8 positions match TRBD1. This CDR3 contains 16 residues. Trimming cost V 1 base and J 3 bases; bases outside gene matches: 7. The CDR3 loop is CASSLDRDRRYYGYTF. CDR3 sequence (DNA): TGTGCCAGCAGTTTAGATCGGGACAGGCGGTACTATGGCTACACCTTC.

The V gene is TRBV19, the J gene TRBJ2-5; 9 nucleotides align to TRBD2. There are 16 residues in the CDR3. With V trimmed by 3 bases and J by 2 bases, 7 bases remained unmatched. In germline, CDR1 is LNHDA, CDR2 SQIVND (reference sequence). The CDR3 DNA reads TGTGCCAGTAGTATCGCTAGCGGGGCGGGACAAGAGACCCAGTACTTC. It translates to CASSIASGAGQETQYF.